This is a list of T cell receptor beta chains from one sample in a study of blood T cell repertoires in COVID-19. Profiled with immunoSEQ multiplex PCR; TCRdb holds only in-frame clones, not every one. The data contain some 160,000 clones, 78% of them singletons. Sequencing was carried out using peripheral blood. The source is a woman of 80 years or more with acute or convalescent COVID-19. Each CDR3 is given with its conserved first and last residue. Each record gives: V gene, clone size, D gene, J gene, CDR3 protein, CDR3 DNA. A D gene is named only where the DNA matches it firmly. Rows may omit the clone size; those that give it use once, few, many or a size class.

>TRBV10-1|few|TRBD2|TRBJ2-2
CASSDLAGVSNTGELFF
TGCGCCAGCAGTGATTTAGCGGGAGTATCTAACACCGGGGAGCTGTTTTTT
>TRBV13|.|.|TRBJ1-6
CASSLARANSPLHF
TGTGCCAGCAGCTTAGCCAGAGCGAATTCACCCCTCCACTTT
>TRBV5-1|.|TRBD2|TRBJ2-1
CASTPAGTSNNEQFF
TGCGCCAGCACCCCAGCCGGGACTAGTAACAATGAGCAGTTCTTC
>TRBV6-1|.|.|TRBJ2-3
CASSEQTSTDTQYF
TGTGCCAGCAGTGAACAGACTAGCACAGATACGCAGTATTTT
>TRBV2|.|TRBD1|TRBJ1-4
CASRGDSVNEKLFF
TGTGCCAGCAGGGGGGACAGCGTTAATGAAAAACTGTTTTTT
>TRBV6-5|few|TRBD2|TRBJ2-7
CASSYSTSGSNEQYF
TGTGCCAGCAGTTACTCGACTAGCGGGAGCAACGAGCAGTACTTC
>TRBV6-1|.|.|TRBJ1-1
CASSLLGQNTEAFF
TGTGCCAGCAGTCTCCTAGGACAGAACACTGAAGCTTTCTTT
>TRBV2|.|.|TRBJ2-4
CASKSSGANIQYF
TGTGCCAGCAAGTCTAGTGGGGCGAACATTCAGTACTTC
>TRBV5-6|.|TRBD1|TRBJ2-1
CASIQGANEQFF
TGTGCCAGCATCCAGGGGGCGAATGAGCAGTTCTTC
>TRBV18|.|TRBD2|TRBJ2-5
CASSPNGGRQETQYF
TGTGCCAGCTCACCAAACGGGGGGAGGCAAGAGACCCAGTACTTC
>TRBV7-9|few|TRBD1|TRBJ2-5
CASSQAVTGIQETQYF
TGTGCCAGCAGTCAAGCCGTGACAGGGATCCAAGAGACCCAGTACTTC
>TRBV5-1|.|TRBD1|TRBJ2-7
CASSWTGGHEQYF
TGCGCCAGCAGCTGGACAGGGGGCCACGAGCAGTACTTC
>TRBV7-8|once|.|TRBJ1-4
CASSRRGSATNEKLFF
TGTGCCAGCAGCCGCAGGGGTAGTGCAACTAATGAAAAACTGTTTTTT
>TRBV19|.|.|TRBJ2-4
CASTGPGRANIQYF
TGTGCCAGTACCGGGCCCGGGCGGGCAAACATTCAGTACTTC
>TRBV5-1|.|.|TRBJ1-4
CASSPAGRPANEKLFF
TGCGCCAGCAGCCCCGCGGGCCGGCCAGCTAATGAAAAACTGTTTTTT
>TRBV9|once|TRBD2|TRBJ2-1
CASSTLTSGRGEQFF
TGTGCCAGCAGCACATTGACTAGCGGGAGGGGTGAGCAGTTCTTC
>TRBV4-1|.|.|TRBJ1-5
CASSQDSDQPQHF
TGCGCCAGCAGCCAAGACAGCGATCAGCCCCAGCATTTT
>TRBV18|few|TRBD1|TRBJ2-7
CASSPPTGTGIYEQYF
TGTGCCAGCTCACCACCAACCGGGACAGGGATCTACGAGCAGTACTTC
>TRBV28|.|TRBD1|TRBJ1-6
CASSFLTGGPYNSPLHF
TGTGCCAGCAGTTTTCTAACAGGGGGTCCTTATAATTCACCCCTCCACTTT
>TRBV6-6|.|.|TRBJ1-5
CASSPGLRGSNQPQHF
TGTGCCAGCAGTCCCGGACTTCGTGGGAGCAATCAGCCCCAGCATTTT
>TRBV9|.|TRBD2|TRBJ2-3
CASSVGLAGASDTQYF
TGTGCCAGCAGCGTAGGATTAGCGGGAGCATCAGATACGCAGTATTTT
>TRBV23-1|.|.|TRBJ1-1
CASNRGRRSTGTEAFF
TGCGCCAGCAACCGAGGTAGGCGCTCGACGGGTACTGAAGCTTTCTTT
>TRBV5-1|.|.|TRBJ1-6
CASSRYSDSNSPLHF
TGCGCCAGCAGCCGCTACTCGGACAGTAATTCACCCCTCCACTTT
>TRBV19|.|.|TRBJ1-1
CASSKARVLSEAFF
TGTGCCAGTTCCAAGGCCAGGGTACTGTCTGAAGCTTTCTTT
>TRBV9|.|TRBD1|TRBJ2-3
CASSPLGQGVDTQYF
TGTGCCAGCAGCCCCCTTGGACAGGGGGTGGATACGCAGTATTTT
>TRBV4-1|few|.|TRBJ2-7
CASSQADRAGEQYF
TGCGCCAGCAGCCAAGCAGACAGGGCGGGGGAGCAGTACTTC
>TRBV27|.|TRBD1|TRBJ1-5
CASSPLMTGHQPQHF
TGTGCCAGCAGTCCTCTCATGACAGGGCATCAGCCCCAGCATTTT
>TRBV6-5|.|.|TRBJ1-4
CASSRGNEKLFF
TGTGCCAGCAGTAGGGGTAATGAAAAACTGTTTTTT
>TRBV2|once|.|TRBJ2-5
CASSVRGAVETQYF
TGTGCCAGCAGTGTCCGGGGGGCTGTGGAGACCCAGTACTTC
>TRBV2|.|.|TRBJ1-3
CASRAGAGNTIYF
TGTGCCAGCCGCGCAGGGGCCGGAAACACCATATATTTT
>TRBV28|.|.|TRBJ2-5
CASSSRETQYF
TGTGCCAGCAGCTCCCGGGAGACCCAGTACTTC
>TRBV5-1|.|TRBD1|TRBJ2-7
CASSRPGQDRQYF
TGCGCCAGCAGCAGACCGGGACAGGACAGGCAGTACTTC
>TRBV5-5|.|.|TRBJ1-3
CASSLEAGRSGNTIYF
TGTGCCAGCAGCTTGGAGGCAGGTCGCTCTGGAAACACCATATATTTT
>TRBV4-1|few|TRBD1|TRBJ2-7
CASSPRQGSYEQYF
TGCGCCAGCAGCCCCCGACAGGGCTCTTACGAGCAGTACTTC
>TRBV28|.|.|TRBJ2-7
CASSLEAEYEQYF
TGTGCCAGCAGTTTGGAGGCGGAGTACGAGCAGTACTTC
>TRBV6-5|.|TRBD1|TRBJ1-2
CASRETGTYGYTF
TGTGCCAGCAGGGAGACAGGGACCTATGGCTACACCTTC
>TRBV5-6|.|.|TRBJ2-5
CASSLEGQFGQETQYF
TGTGCCAGCAGCTTGGAAGGACAGTTTGGCCAAGAGACCCAGTACTTC
>TRBV7-9|.|.|TRBJ2-6
CASSSQGTGANVLTF
TGTGCCAGCAGCAGTCAGGGAACCGGGGCCAACGTCCTGACTTTC
>TRBV9|once|.|TRBJ2-3
CASSVTTRTDTQYF
TGTGCCAGCAGCGTTACTACCCGCACAGATACGCAGTATTTT
>TRBV5-1|.|TRBD1|TRBJ1-6
CASSGDRGFNSPLHF
TGCGCCAGCAGCGGAGACAGGGGATTTAATTCACCCCTCCACTTT
>TRBV5-1|.|.|TRBJ2-6
CASTLVPSGANVLTF
TGCGCCAGCACCCTCGTCCCCTCTGGGGCCAACGTCCTGACTTTC
>TRBV19|.|.|TRBJ2-2
CASRIGGNTGELFF
TGTGCCAGTAGGATAGGCGGGAACACCGGGGAGCTGTTTTTT
>TRBV27|.|TRBD1|TRBJ1-1
CASSRQGIPEAFF
TGTGCCAGCAGTAGACAGGGGATCCCTGAAGCTTTCTTT
>TRBV7-8|.|TRBD1|TRBJ1-6
CASRNPGGDSPLHF
TGTGCCAGCAGGAATCCAGGGGGCGATTCACCCCTCCACTTT
>TRBV29-1|once|.|TRBJ2-3
CSVEKDRYTDTQYF
TGCAGCGTTGAAAAGGACAGATACACAGATACGCAGTATTTT
>TRBV3-1/TRBV3-2|.|.|TRBJ1-6
CASNLFRVTGISPLHF
TGTGCCAGCAACCTATTTCGGGTGACCGGAATTTCACCCCTCCACTTT
>TRBV4-1|.|.|TRBJ1-1
CASSQEWQGRTEAFF
TGCGCCAGCAGCCAAGAATGGCAGGGTAGGACTGAAGCTTTCTTT
>TRBV27|.|.|TRBJ1-6
CASSLPARVSPLHF
TGTGCCAGCAGTTTACCGGCCAGGGTTTCACCCCTCCACTTT
>TRBV29-1|.|.|TRBJ1-1
CSVERFGGGTEAFF
TGCAGCGTTGAGAGGTTCGGGGGTGGCACTGAAGCTTTCTTT
>TRBV19|.|.|TRBJ1-1
CASSIIGLDTEAFF
TGTGCCAGTAGTATAATCGGGTTGGACACTGAAGCTTTCTTT
>TRBV7-9|.|TRBD1|TRBJ2-5
CASSPGGHQETQYF
TGTGCCAGCAGCCCAGGGGGTCACCAAGAGACCCAGTACTTC
>TRBV10-2|large|.|TRBJ1-6
CASSEILRSPLHF
TGCGCCAGCAGTGAGATCCTACGGTCACCCCTCCACTTT
>TRBV30|.|.|TRBJ1-2
CAWTLGGNYGYTF
TGTGCCTGGACTTTAGGGGGAAACTATGGCTACACCTTC